This T cell receptor beta chain stems from a study of blood T cells in healthy people across ages. A few counts support this clonotype. A second PCR, run for roughly 7 to 12 cycles, used a sample-barcoded 5' primer plus a J-beta primer mix. From the 5' RACE reads, TCRdb called clonotypes with MiXCR, one entry per CDR3 protein. The profile shows around 650,000 distinct CDR3 sequences, around 32% of them singletons. The CDR3 has 16 residues. Between the trimmed V and J ends, which lost 1 base and 0 bases, there was a span of 13 bases. Germline V gene data show CDR1 as GTSNPN and CDR2 as SVGIG (reference sequence).

Material for sequencing was blood. This chain uses TRBV30 with TRBJ1-5, with D hard to call. The receptor comes from a woman at least 80 years old in good health. Here the CDR3 reads CAWSASFTYSNQPQHF. The CDR3 nucleotides read TGTGCCTGGAGTGCTTCCTTTACTTATAGCAATCAGCCCCAGCATTTT.